A single sample gave rise to the 15 T cell receptor beta chains below, sequenced in a study of cytomegalovirus exposure and HLA in healthy donors. PCR used 60 Vbeta primers and 13 Jbeta primers. Profiling relied on immunoSEQ multiplex PCR, and the TCRdb table lists in-frame clones only, not all of them. The sample shows 99,000 or so clones, around 72% of them seen only once. The sequencing sample was made of PBMCs. Receptors were obtained from a male donor in good health and CMV-seronegative.

The genes are TRBV7-2 and TRBJ2-4; D gene unclear. The CDR3 extends over 15 amino acids. CDR1 SGHTA and CDR2 FQGNSA come from the germline V gene. Trimming took 5 bases from V and 1 from J, leaving 12 bases between them. CDR3: CASSTPIVAKNIQYF. DNA of the CDR3: TGTGCCAGCAGCACGCCCATAGTCGCCAAAAACATTCAGTACTTC.

This clone was counted only a few times. This sequence joins TRBV11-3 and TRBJ1-1, with 10 bases lining up with TRBD1. Per the germline V gene, CDR1 is SGHNT and CDR2 is YENEEA. The CDR3 totals 12 residues. J lost 10 bases, V lost 5 bases, and 4 bases had no gene match. The CDR3 protein is CASSRGQGRAFF. CDR3 nucleotide sequence: TGTGCCAGCAGCCGGGGACAGGGGAGAGCTTTCTTT.

This clone was found a few times. The chain couples TRBV7-2 to TRBJ2-3; 11 bases are shared with TRBD2. Germline assignment: CDR1 SGHTA and CDR2 FQGNSA. The CDR3 has 15 residues. With 0 bases clipped from V and 5 bases from J, the junction kept 1 base outside the gene matches. The CDR3 is CASSLASGRGDTQYF. CDR3 nucleotides: TGTGCCAGCAGCTTAGCTAGCGGGAGGGGAGATACGCAGTATTTT. The whole variable domain, remainder taken from reference TRBV7-2 and TRBJ2-3, is GAGVSQSPSNKVTEKGKDVELRCDPISGHTALYWYRQSLGQGLEFLIYFQGNSAPDKSGLPSDRFSAERTGGSVSTLTIQRTQQEDSAVYLCASSLASGRGDTQYFGPGTRLTVL.

This rearrangement joins TRBV18 to TRBJ2-7; no clear D gene. The V end lost 2 bases, the J end lost 6 bases, and 8 bases lay between the germline ends. The CDR3 has 12 residues. CDR1 and CDR2 (germline): KGHSH, LQKENI. The CDR3 region has the DNA TGTGCCAGCTCACCAAAGACAACCGAGCAGTACTTC. It specifies CASSPKTTEQYF.

The chain carries TRBV14 and TRBJ2-1; D possibly corresponds to TRBD1 (6 bases). Germline V gives CDR1 SGHDN, CDR2 FVKESK. The CDR3 spans 18 residues. Trimming took off 3 bases at V and 1 base at J, with 19 bases between the two ends. The CDR3 loop reads CASSHQGKGFGSYNEQFF. CDR3 DNA sequence: TGTGCCAGCAGCCATCAGGGGAAGGGATTTGGTTCCTACAATGAGCAGTTCTTC.

The genes are TRBV4-2 and TRBJ2-5; D unresolved. The DNA end is more similar to TRBJ2-7, so the J call may be wrong. Germline lookup yields CDR1 LGHNA and CDR2 YNFKEQ. The CDR3 is 14 residues long. CDR3: CASSQVASEYEQYF. The CDR3 nucleotides are TGTGCCAGCAGCCAAGTTGCTAGTGAGTACGAGCAGTACTTC.

This clone showed up just a few times. V gene TRBV4-2 combines with J gene TRBJ1-5; possible D gene TRBD1, 6 bases. V was clipped by 1 base and J by 7 bases, with 14 bases between them. Germline V gene lookup returns CDR1 LGHNA and CDR2 YNFKEQ. CDR3 length: 15 residues. This chain's CDR3 is CASSQADRRGQPQHF. The CDR3 DNA sequence: TGTGCCAGCAGCCAAGCTGACAGGAGAGGGCAGCCCCAGCATTTT.

The chain uses TRBV7-3 and TRBJ2-1, with 9 nucleotides matching TRBD2. The CDR3 sequence is 14 residues long. CDR1 SGHTA and CDR2 FQGTGA come from the germline V gene. The V and J ends lost 2 bases and 8 bases, in that order; junction bases with no gene match: 4. The CDR3 here is CASSLGTSSDEQFF. The CDR3, as DNA: TGTGCCAGCAGCTTAGGGACTAGCTCCGATGAGCAGTTCTTC.

CDR3 DNA: TGTGCCACCAGCAGAAACCCTAGCGGGAGGCCGCCGGATACGCAGTATTTT. Its protein is CATSRNPSGRPPDTQYF. The chain joins TRBV15 to TRBJ2-3, with 11 bases lining up with TRBD2. With V trimmed by 2 bases and J by 6 bases, 10 bases remained unmatched. The germline V gene encodes CDR1 LNHNV and CDR2 YYDKDF (reference sequence). This CDR3 has 17 amino acids.

The CDR3 region is CASSGGTSGRSTDTQYF. For the CDR3, the DNA is TGTGCCAGCAGTGGGGGGACTAGCGGGAGATCGACAGATACGCAGTATTTT. The chain combines TRBV25-1 with TRBJ2-3; 14 positions match TRBD2. In germline, CDR1 is MGHDK, CDR2 SYGVNS. This CDR3 comprises 17 residues. V shed 4 bases and J 3 bases; nucleotides not matched to a gene: 6.

This chain uses TRBV2 with TRBJ2-7; 7 bases agree with TRBD2. The CDR3 extends over 12 amino acids. CDR1 is SNHLY and CDR2 is FYNNEI in the germline V gene. The ends lost 6 bases at V and 4 bases at J; junction bases unmatched: 3. In DNA, the CDR3 is TGTGCCAGCAGACTAGCGTCGTACGAGCAGTACTTC. Translated, it gives CASRLASYEQYF. The full variable domain, in which reference TRBV2 and TRBJ2-7 provide the parts outside the CDR3, is EPEVTQTPSHQVTQMGQEVILRCVPISNHLYFYWYRQILGQKVEFLVSFYNNEISEKSEIFDDQFSVERPDGSNFTLKIRSTKLEDSAMYFCASRLASYEQYFGPGTRLTVT.

The chain is built from TRBV19 and TRBJ2-7, with D unclear. The CDR3 runs 13 residues. With 4 bases removed from V and 2 bases from J, the gap between germline ends came to 9 bases. Germline-derived CDR1 and CDR2 are LNHDA and SQIVND (reference sequence). The CDR3 reads CASSSLRTYEQYF. In nucleotides, the CDR3 is TGTGCCAGTAGTAGCCTCAGAACCTACGAGCAGTACTTC.

The rearrangement links TRBV21-1 to TRBJ2-7; the tabulated D call, TRBD2, remains unverified against the DNA. TRBV21-1 is classified as a pseudogene. The CDR3 extends over 15 amino acids. In DNA, the CDR3 is TGTGCCAGCAGCAAAGTTGGGACTAGCGGGGCCGAGCAGTACTTC. Protein sequence: CASSKVGTSGAEQYF.

The gene calls are TRBV4-1 and TRBJ2-7; TRBD2 aligns across 9 bases. The V and J ends lost 0 bases and 7 bases, in that order; junction bases with no gene match: 10. Germline lookup yields CDR1 MGHRA and CDR2 YSYEKL. The CDR3 is 16 residues long. The CDR3 DNA follows: TGCGCCAGCAGCCAAGATTTCGCGGGAGGGCCAGGGGAGCAGTACTTC. Protein: CASSQDFAGGPGEQYF.

The chain combines TRBV11-3 with TRBJ2-7, with 9 bases fitting TRBD2. The germline V gene encodes CDR1 SGHNT and CDR2 YENEEA. The CDR3 totals 15 residues. V was pared by 4 bases and J by 2 bases, with 6 bases of the junction left unmatched. The CDR3 loop reads CASSYPTSGTYEQYF. Here the CDR3 DNA reads TGTGCCAGCAGCTATCCGACTAGCGGAACCTACGAGCAGTACTTC.